What follows are 29 T cell receptor beta chains derived from one specimen sequenced in a study of blood T cell repertoires in COVID-19. TCRdb keeps only in-frame clones here, not all; method: immunoSEQ multiplex PCR. The table records roughly 300,000 clones, roughly 90% of them present only once. Sequencing was done on a sample of peripheral blood. Every receptor here comes from a young man who had recovered from COVID-19.

This clone was seen only once. The rearrangement links TRBV5-1 to TRBJ1-2; the match to TRBD1 covers 7 bases. From germline, CDR1 is SGHRS and CDR2 YFSETQ. The trim removed 4 bases at V and 1 base at J, leaving 4 bases unmatched. This CDR3 has 14 residues. The CDR3 DNA follows: TGCGCCAGCAGCCTTCGACAGGGTAACTATGGCTACACCTTC. Translated: CASSLRQGNYGYTF.

The chain has TRBV11-2 and TRBJ1-6; TRBD1 might be the D (5 bases). In germline, CDR1 is SGHAT, CDR2 FQNNGV. The CDR3 runs to 13 residues. V was cut by 7 bases and J by 7 bases, with 11 bases left in between. The CDR3 coding sequence is TGTGCCAGCAACCAGGGCTGGAATTCACCCCTCCACTTT. Its translation is CASNQGWNSPLHF. Looking up the rest from reference TRBV11-2 and TRBJ1-6 gives the full variable domain: EAGVAQSPRYKIIEKRQSVAFWCNPISGHATLYWYQQILGQGPKLLIQFQNNGVVDDSQLPKDRFSAERLKGVDSTLKIQPAKLEDSAVYLCASNQGWNSPLHFGNGTRLTVT.

This clone appeared once. The gene calls are TRBV4-2 and TRBJ1-1; D uncertain. Trimming removed 4 bases from V and 0 bases from J, with 12 bases in between. The CDR3 contains 15 residues. Germline V gene data show CDR1 as LGHNA and CDR2 as YNFKEQ. The CDR3 DNA reads TGTGCCAGCAGCCTTAGCTTGGTGGTGAACACTGAAGCTTTCTTT. Protein product: CASSLSLVVNTEAFF.

The chain links TRBV19 to TRBJ1-4; the D gene is possibly TRBD1 (6 bases). V dropped 6 bases and J dropped 7 bases, with 12 bases sitting between them. The germline CDR1 and CDR2 sequences are LNHDA and SQIVND (reference sequence). The CDR3 has 13 amino acids. CDR3 nucleotides: TGTGCCAGTAGGTCGGGGGGCGGTGAAAAACTGTTTTTT. Residues: CASRSGGGEKLFF.

Worth noting for this clone: Other DNA sequences in this sample translate to the same CDR3. The chain employs TRBV6-5 and TRBJ1-5; D uncertain. In germline, CDR1 is MNHEY, CDR2 SVGAGI. The CDR3 consists of 13 residues. V shed 5 bases and J shed 5 bases, with 10 bases lying between them. CDR3 loop: CASSPAGYQPQHF. CDR3 bases: TGTGCCAGCAGTCCAGCGGGTTATCAGCCCCAGCATTTT.

In nucleotides, the CDR3 is TGTGCCAGCAGCCTACGGGGGGGAATTAACTCACCCCTCCACTTT. It is translated as CASSLRGGINSPLHF. The chain is built from TRBV7-6 and TRBJ1-6, with D maybe TRBD1 (5 bases). The CDR3 runs to 15 residues. Germline CDR1 and CDR2: SGHVS and FNYEAQ. The ends were cut back, 5 bases at V and 10 bases at J, with 18 bases in the middle.

This chain connects TRBV9 to TRBJ2-5, with a possible D match to TRBD2 (5 bases). Deletions cut 0 bases from V and 5 bases from J, with 8 bases between. The CDR3 has 13 amino acids. Germline V gives CDR1 SGDLS, CDR2 YYNGEE. The CDR3 DNA reads as TGTGCCAGCAGCGTAGGGACTGGGGAGACCCAGTACTTC. Amino acids: CASSVGTGETQYF.

The chain is built from TRBV9 and TRBJ1-2; D not resolved. The CDR3 length is 13 residues. Germline lookup yields CDR1 SGDLS and CDR2 YYNGEE. The V end was cut by 0 bases, the J end by 8 bases, with 11 bases between. Written as DNA, the CDR3 is TGTGCCAGCAGCGTAGAAGCGGGCTACGGCTACACCTTC. Translation: CASSVEAGYGYTF.

V is TRBV19 and J is TRBJ1-3; no definite D call. Trimming cost V 8 bases and J 7 bases, with 15 bases left between them. In germline, CDR1 is LNHDA, CDR2 SQIVND (reference sequence). This CDR3 is built from 13 residues. The CDR3 loop reads CASHLGAGNTIYF. The CDR3 DNA reads as TGTGCCAGTCATCTGGGCGCGGGGAACACCATATATTTT.

The chain has TRBV11-2 and TRBJ2-7, with D tentatively TRBD1 (5 bases). CDR1 and CDR2 from the germline V gene are SGHAT and FQNNGV. The CDR3 runs to 14 residues. V lost 3 bases and J lost 2, with 11 bases in between. The CDR3 nucleotides are TGTGCCAGCAGCTTGGGATTACAGGCCTACGAGCAGTACTTC. Translated: CASSLGLQAYEQYF. The variable domain in full, completed from reference TRBV11-2 and TRBJ2-7, reads EAGVAQSPRYKIIEKRQSVAFWCNPISGHATLYWYQQILGQGPKLLIQFQNNGVVDDSQLPKDRFSAERLKGVDSTLKIQPAKLEDSAVYLCASSLGLQAYEQYFGPGTRLTVT.

V gene TRBV19 combines with J gene TRBJ2-5, with 13 bases lining up with TRBD2. V was pared by 7 bases and J by 3 bases, with 5 bases of the junction left unmatched. CDR3 length: 15 residues. Per germline, CDR1 LNHDA and CDR2 SQIVND (reference sequence). The CDR3 reads CASTDTSGREETQYF. CDR3 DNA: TGTGCCAGTACTGACACTAGCGGGAGGGAAGAGACCCAGTACTTC.

This chain joins TRBV6-6 and TRBJ2-7, with TRBD2 identical over 7 bases. Losses at the gene ends were 9 bases for V and 3 bases for J; bases not matched to a gene: 5. In germline, CDR1 is MNHNY, CDR2 SVGAGI (reference sequence). This CDR3 has 12 residues. Here the CDR3 reads CASAGDRYEQYF. The CDR3 DNA reads TGTGCCAGTGCGGGGGACCGCTACGAGCAGTACTTC.

The gene calls are TRBV19 and TRBJ2-1; possible D gene TRBD1, 6 bases. V was shortened by 7 bases and J by 4 bases, with 17 bases between the two germline ends. Germline lookup yields CDR1 LNHDA and CDR2 SQIVND (reference sequence). The CDR3 is 15 amino acids. CDR3 sequence: CASTTGTRAYNEQFF. For the CDR3, the DNA is TGTGCCAGTACCACCGGGACAAGGGCATACAATGAGCAGTTCTTC.

The chain employs TRBV9 and TRBJ2-1; maybe TRBD1 (5 bases). Germline V gene sequence: CDR1 SGDLS, CDR2 YYNGEE. CDR3 length equals 15 residues. Trimming pared 0 bases from V and 7 bases from J, leaving 14 bases between. DNA for the CDR3: TGTGCCAGCAGCGTAGGACGGCAGGGTGGGAATGAGCAGTTCTTC. Translating gives CASSVGRQGGNEQFF.

This sequence joins TRBV4-3 and TRBJ2-7; 11 bases fit TRBD1. The CDR3 extends over 15 amino acids. Germline CDR1 is LGHNA and CDR2 is YSLEER. Trimming took 8 bases from V and 7 from J; bases not matched to a gene: 13. The CDR3 nucleotides read TGCGCCAGCGGTTACCGGACAGGGGGCGCAGGGGAGCAGTACTTC. It translates to CASGYRTGGAGEQYF.

The V gene is TRBV7-6, the J gene TRBJ2-1; a possible D gene is TRBD2 (5 bases). The ends were cut back, 4 bases at V and 9 bases at J, with 19 bases in the middle. The germline V gene encodes CDR1 SGHVS and CDR2 FNYEAQ. The CDR3 contains 15 residues. CDR3 protein: CASSYREHSSSEQFF. The DNA of the CDR3 is TGTGCCAGCAGCTATAGGGAGCATAGTAGTAGTGAGCAGTTCTTC.

The chain joins TRBV24-1 to TRBJ1-1; D is uncertain. Germline CDR1 and CDR2: KGHDR and SFDVKD. This CDR3 region has 12 residues. V was trimmed by 4 bases and J by 11 bases, leaving 13 bases between them. The CDR3 coding sequence is TGTGCCACCAGTGACGGACGGAGCGGGGCTTTCTTT. Translating gives CATSDGRSGAFF.

The chain combines TRBV6-1 with TRBJ2-2, with D unresolved. Germline V lookup: CDR1 MNHNS, CDR2 SASEGT. CDR3 length equals 13 residues. V was clipped by 0 bases and J by 9 bases, with 8 bases between them. The CDR3 nucleotides are TGTGCCAGCAGTGAAGCGGTGGGCCGGGAGCTGTTTTTT. Encoded protein: CASSEAVGRELFF.

In its sample, this clone was seen once. The chain recombines TRBV30 with TRBJ2-7, with 7 bases aligning to TRBD2. From germline, CDR1 is GTSNPN and CDR2 SVGIG (reference sequence). The V segment lost 3 bases and the J segment 6 bases; nucleotides outside the gene matches: 20. The CDR3 has 17 amino acids. CDR3 DNA: TGTGCCTGGAGCCGCGGGGGAGCTAGGGCGATGTCGGGCGAGCAGTACTTC. Translation gives CAWSRGGARAMSGEQYF.

The chain couples TRBV5-1 to TRBJ1-1, with D perhaps TRBD1 (6 bases). The V end was cut by 3 bases, the J end by 1 base, with 16 bases between. CDR3 length equals 16 residues. CDR1 and CDR2 (germline): SGHRS, YFSETQ. The CDR3 region is CASSYDRFTSNTEAFF. The DNA of the CDR3 is TGCGCCAGCAGCTACGACAGGTTTACTTCGAACACTGAAGCTTTCTTT.

The chain employs TRBV15 and TRBJ2-4; perhaps TRBD1 as D (5 bases). There are 17 residues in the CDR3. The germline V gene encodes CDR1 LNHNV and CDR2 YYDKDF (reference sequence). With 0 bases removed from V and 0 bases from J, the gap between germline ends came to 12 bases. The CDR3, as DNA: TGTGCCACCAGCAGAGATCTAGGACATTTAGCCAAAAACATTCAGTACTTC. It codes for CATSRDLGHLAKNIQYF.

V is TRBV19 and J is TRBJ2-2; 10 positions match TRBD2. Germline trimming cut 5 bases from V and 2 bases from J; bases unmatched to any gene: 5. Germline V gene lookup returns CDR1 LNHDA and CDR2 SQIVND (reference sequence). There are 16 residues in the CDR3. The CDR3 DNA is TGTGCCAGTAGTCCGCTAGCGGGGGCTAACACCGGGGAGCTGTTTTTT. This codes for CASSPLAGANTGELFF. The whole variable domain, remainder taken from reference TRBV19 and TRBJ2-2, is DGGITQSPKYLFRKEGQNVTLSCEQNLNHDAMYWYRQDPGQGLRLIYYSQIVNDFQKGDIAEGYSVSREKKESFPLTVTSAQKNPTAFYLCASSPLAGANTGELFFGEGSRLTVL.

The chain joins TRBV20-1 to TRBJ1-1; D gene unclear. CDR1 is DFQATT, CDR2 SNEGSKA, per germline (reference sequence). V was clipped by 6 bases and J by 6 bases, with 11 bases between them. CDR3 size: 11 residues. The chain's CDR3 is CSAGDRSEAFF. The CDR3 DNA is TGCAGTGCCGGGGATAGGTCTGAAGCTTTCTTT.

The chain employs TRBV6-5 and TRBJ1-1, with D maybe TRBD1 (6 bases). Germline CDR1 MNHEY, CDR2 SVGAGI. The CDR3 extends over 14 amino acids. V was shortened by 6 bases and J by 4 bases, with 15 bases between the two germline ends. For the CDR3, the DNA is TGTGCCAGCAGCGAGGGGGAAGGGAGCACTGAAGCTTTCTTT. Its translation: CASSEGEGSTEAFF.

The rearrangement joins TRBV11-2 to TRBJ2-5, with D perhaps matching TRBD2 (6 bases). The CDR3 spans 16 residues. V lost 1 base, J lost 2 bases, and 14 bases lay in between. Germline values: CDR1 SGHAT, CDR2 FQNNGV. For the CDR3, the DNA is TGTGCCAGCAGCTTAGTCGCTAGCGCCCGTCAAGAGACCCAGTACTTC. It codes for CASSLVASARQETQYF.

The rearrangement links TRBV29-1 to TRBJ2-3; 7 positions match TRBD2. This CDR3 region has 14 residues. Germline values: CDR1 SQVTM, CDR2 ANQGSEA. Trimming at V came to 5 bases and at J to 3 bases, leaving 8 bases not matched to a gene. CDR3 residues: CSVPGGEGTDTQYF. The CDR3 bases are TGCAGCGTTCCGGGGGGTGAGGGAACAGATACGCAGTATTTT.

The chain employs TRBV5-4 and TRBJ2-5; 11 bases map to TRBD2. Looked up from germline, CDR1 is SGHNT and CDR2 is YYREEE (reference sequence). With V trimmed by 0 bases and J by 5 bases, 9 bases remained unmatched. The CDR3 spans 17 residues. CDR3 bases: TGTGCCAGCAGCTTGGCCGGACTAGCGGGCACGGCGGAGACCCAGTACTTC. It specifies CASSLAGLAGTAETQYF.

V is TRBV7-3 and J is TRBJ2-2; 11 bases align to TRBD2. Germline lookup yields CDR1 SGHTA and CDR2 FQGTGA. The CDR3 runs to 16 residues. V dropped 5 bases and J dropped 4; count of bases not matched to a gene: 6. CDR3 protein: CASSPIAGGITGELFF. CDR3 DNA: TGTGCCAGCAGCCCGATAGCGGGAGGGATCACCGGGGAGCTGTTTTTT.

This chain links TRBV6-5 with TRBJ1-2; D is unclear. The germline V gene has CDR1 MNHEY and CDR2 SVGAGI. The germline V and J ends were trimmed by 7 bases and 4 bases, with 10 bases remaining between them. The CDR3 totals 12 residues. Here the CDR3 reads CASTGNLYGYTF. The CDR3 DNA is TGTGCCAGCACAGGAAATCTCTATGGCTACACCTTC.